This is a list of T cell receptor beta chains from one sample in a study of cytomegalovirus exposure and HLA in healthy donors. Only in-frame clones appear in the TCRdb table, and some are missing; sequencing was by immunoSEQ multiplex PCR. The sample records about 170,000 clones, around three quarters being singletons. Specimen: PBMCs. The source of these receptors is a woman aged 30 to 39 in good health and CMV-seropositive. CDR3s include the opening cysteine and the closing phenylalanine or tryptophan. The order of the fields is J gene, V gene, CDR3 protein.

TRBJ1-5	TRBV28	CASGTNQPQHF
TRBJ1-5	TRBV6-5	CASSHRGQPQHF
TRBJ2-7	TRBV18	CASSPGTGSHEQYF
TRBJ1-1	TRBV5-1	CASRVRREGTEAFF
TRBJ1-1	TRBV4-3	CASSWGQSGLNTEAFF
TRBJ1-5	TRBV27	CASSLVGSNQPQHF
TRBJ1-1	TRBV19	CASGQGGLGEAFF
TRBJ1-2	TRBV6-5	CASSYAQMGRVHGYTF
TRBJ1-5	TRBV13	CASSSGTLSNQPQHF
TRBJ1-1	TRBV30	CAWNRGFGTEAFF
TRBJ1-2	TRBV5-4	CASSLLSYGYTF
TRBJ2-7	TRBV18	CASSPKGTSSYEQYF
TRBJ2-3	TRBV4-1	CASSQVFWDSRTDTQYF
TRBJ2-5	TRBV5-6	CASSRGLPEGETQYF
TRBJ1-2	TRBV29-1	CSVYYRTGENYGYTF
TRBJ2-7	TRBV6-6	CASSYPGLSYEQYF
TRBJ2-7	TRBV10-3	CAIRAGGSYEQYF
TRBJ1-1	TRBV28	CASSFSRVEAFF
TRBJ2-3	TRBV2	CASSSGTSEADTQYF
TRBJ1-5	TRBV30	CAWDSGQLNQPQHF
TRBJ2-1	TRBV19	CASKFGSGKFF
TRBJ1-1	TRBV10-3	CAISDRTGRNTEAFF
TRBJ1-2	TRBV19	CASSTDPHDWGYTF
TRBJ1-4	TRBV2	CASSEQGFEEKLFF
TRBJ2-1	TRBV27	CASSETGAYNEQFF
TRBJ1-6	TRBV27	CASSFTGLYNSPLHF
TRBJ1-2	TRBV10-3	CAISESGQGGDGYTF
TRBJ1-6	TRBV4-3	CASSQDPQGGSSYNSPLHF
TRBJ2-3	TRBV19	CASQTQSADTQYF
TRBJ2-2	TRBV19	CASTERDREYTGELFF
TRBJ2-7	TRBV9	CASSAGQETYEQYF
TRBJ2-1	TRBV4-3	CASSHPQDRGDNEQFF
TRBJ2-7	TRBV5-1	CASSFVGGPEKLSISNEQYF
TRBJ2-3	TRBV9	CASSQGLAGGADTQYF
TRBJ1-2	TRBV6-5	CASTRDRGLGYTF
TRBJ2-3	TRBV9	CASGPTGVGTDTQYF
TRBJ2-5	TRBV10-3	CAISTGTQETQYF
TRBJ2-7	TRBV9	CASSAGGPTYEQYF
TRBJ2-7	TRBV30	CAWNPHTGIYEQYF
TRBJ1-4	TRBV9	CASSVSGSNEKLFF
TRBJ2-1	TRBV20-1	CSAAMEESKFF
TRBJ2-7	TRBV28	CASSPSGSRSYEQYF
TRBJ2-7	TRBV27	CASSYQGSTYEQYF
TRBJ2-7	TRBV6-1	CASSDSTGVYEQYF
TRBJ1-5	TRBV19	CASSIGQGKGSNQPQHF
TRBJ1-2	TRBV4-3	CASSPQLTGATYGYTF
TRBJ2-3	TRBV7-9	CASSLALAEQTDTQYF
TRBJ1-3	TRBV19	CASSMVRSRSGNTIYF